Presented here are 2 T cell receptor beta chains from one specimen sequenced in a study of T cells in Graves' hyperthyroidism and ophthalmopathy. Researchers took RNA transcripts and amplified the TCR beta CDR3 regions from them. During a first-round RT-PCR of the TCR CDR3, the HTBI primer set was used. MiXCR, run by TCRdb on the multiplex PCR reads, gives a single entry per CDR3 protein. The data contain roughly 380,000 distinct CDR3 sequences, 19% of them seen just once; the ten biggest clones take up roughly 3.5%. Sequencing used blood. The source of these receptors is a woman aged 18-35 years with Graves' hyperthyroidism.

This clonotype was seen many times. This CDR3 is CASSLVPGLAGGKETQYF. The CDR3 DNA follows: TGTGCCAGCAGCTTAGTACCGGGACTAGCGGGGGGGAAGGAGACCCAGTACTTC. The chain joins TRBV11-2 to TRBJ2-5; 16 bases agree with TRBD2. V lost 1 base and J lost 5; bases outside the gene matches: 7. Germline V gene lookup returns CDR1 SGHAT and CDR2 FQNNGV. The length of the CDR3 is 18 residues.

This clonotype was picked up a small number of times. CDR3: CASSPRLTNTEAFF. CDR3 sequence (DNA): TGTGCCAGCAGCCCACGTTTGACGAACACTGAAGCTTTCTTT. The rearrangement joins TRBV7-9 to TRBJ1-1; D uncertain. Trimming took 5 bases from V and 1 from J, leaving 11 bases between them. The length of the CDR3 is 14 residues. Germline CDR1 is SEHNR and CDR2 is FQNEAQ (reference sequence).